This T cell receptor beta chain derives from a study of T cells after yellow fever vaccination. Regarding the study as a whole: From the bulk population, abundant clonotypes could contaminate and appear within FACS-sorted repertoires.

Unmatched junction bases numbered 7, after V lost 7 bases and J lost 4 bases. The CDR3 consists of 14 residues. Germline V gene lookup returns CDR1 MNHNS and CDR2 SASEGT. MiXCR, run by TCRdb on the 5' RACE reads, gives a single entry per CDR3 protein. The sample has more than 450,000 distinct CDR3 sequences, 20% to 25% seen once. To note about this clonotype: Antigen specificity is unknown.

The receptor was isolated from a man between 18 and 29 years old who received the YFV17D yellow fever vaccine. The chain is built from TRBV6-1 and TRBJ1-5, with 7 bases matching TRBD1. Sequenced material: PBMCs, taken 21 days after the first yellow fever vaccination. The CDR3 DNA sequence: TGTGCCAGCACCGCGGACAGGTGGAATCAGCCCCAGCATTTT. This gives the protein CASTADRWNQPQHF.